This TCR beta chain derives from a study of blood T cell repertoires in COVID-19. Overall study: From the United States, Italy and Spain came samples of acute and convalescent COVID-19. Sample material is recorded as cDNA or gDNA derived from T cells, B-cell-depleted T cells, or PBMCs.

V shed 4 bases and J 0 bases; nucleotides not matched to a gene: 8. The V gene's germline CDR1 is ENHRY and CDR2 SYGVKD. This CDR3 has 17 amino acids. In the original analysis: From reference gene primer amplification, estimates of nucleated cell counts were derived. Assay used: immunoSEQ multiplex PCR; TCRdb lists only in-frame clones, some missing. V, J and clone size were drawn from that table, and D and trimming were deduced from the DNA. The sample shows approximately 52,000 clones, more than 85% of them seen only once. The sequenced sample consisted of peripheral blood. The chain is built from TRBV10-3 and TRBJ2-1, with 8 bases matching TRBD2. This clonotype was sampled from a human donor with active COVID-19. The donor label of this sample is uncertain. CDR3 nucleotides: TGTGCCATCAGTGGGTCCGATAGCGGGGTCTCCTACAATGAGCAGTTCTTC. Encoded protein: CAISGSDSGVSYNEQFF.